This TCR beta chain appears in the sequencing data of a study of T cell responses to AZD1222 COVID-19 vaccine. Study results and caveats: Females made up more of the donors, who were largely white British, and clonal diversity may have come out too low. None of the repertoires were sampled until the peak T cell response had passed. It was only 6 or 7 AZD1222 recipients who were seropositive at baseline.

Sequenced by immunoSEQ multiplex PCR; TCRdb stores in-frame clones only, minus some. The table records nearly 110,000 clones, roughly 90% of them present only once. Germline V gives CDR1 LGHDT, CDR2 YNNKEL (reference sequence). This CDR3 region has 16 residues. V was clipped by 4 bases and J by 2 bases, with 14 bases between them. A note on this clone: Its target is not known.

V is TRBV3-1 (or the pseudogene TRBV3-2) and J is TRBJ2-2; D is perhaps TRBD2 (6 bases). The sample here was peripheral blood, taken on day 0 of AZD1222 vaccination. The clonotype originates from an adult in good health. CDR3 loop: CASSPLGSGNTGELFF. The CDR3 DNA follows: TGTGCCAGCAGCCCGCTGGGTAGCGGTAACACCGGGGAGCTGTTTTTT.